These 30 T cell receptor beta chains were sequenced from one sample in a study of T cells in Graves' hyperthyroidism and ophthalmopathy. Amplification targeted TCR beta CDR3 regions from RNA transcripts. Using the HTBI primer set, a first-round RT-PCR was run on the TCR CDR3. TCRdb recomputed calls from the multiplex PCR reads with MiXCR, one row per CDR3 protein. The table shows over 700,000 distinct CDR3 sequences, with 35% occurring only once. The sequenced sample was blood. These receptors originate from a woman aged 40-49 years with Graves' hyperthyroidism.

The rearrangement links TRBV3-1 to TRBJ2-7, with 8 positions matching TRBD2. This CDR3 has 14 residues. V shed 4 bases, J shed 4 bases, and the junction held 6 bases outside the gene matches. Germline V gene sequence: CDR1 LGHDT, CDR2 YNNKEL (reference sequence). CDR3 bases: TGTGCCAGCAGCCCCCGACTAGCGACGTACGAGCAGTACTTC. Its translation: CASSPRLATYEQYF.

This clonotype was detected many times. The gene calls are TRBV29-1 and TRBJ1-2; TRBD1 agrees at 9 bases. Losses at the gene ends were 6 bases for V and 4 bases for J; bases not matched to a gene: 9. Germline CDR1 SQVTM, CDR2 ANQGSEA. The CDR3 loop spans 14 amino acids. CDR3 DNA sequence: TGCAGCGTCTCCCGGGACAGGGCTCTCTATGGCTACACCTTC. It codes for CSVSRDRALYGYTF.

This rearrangement joins TRBV28 to TRBJ2-5; a possible D gene is TRBD1 (5 bases). CDR3 size: 15 residues. Trimming removed 5 bases from V and 3 bases from J, with 16 bases in between. CDR1 and CDR2 from the germline V gene are MDHEN and SYDVKM. The chain's CDR3 is CASSLGSAGKETQYF. The CDR3 bases are TGTGCCAGCAGTCTAGGTTCAGCAGGGAAAGAGACCCAGTACTTC.

This clonotype was seen repeatedly, ten times or more. The chain couples TRBV10-1 to TRBJ2-7; 7 bases are a match to TRBD1. The CDR3 covers 14 residues. CDR1 and CDR2 from the germline V gene are WNHNN and SYGVQD (reference sequence). Trimming at V came to 6 bases and at J to 2 bases, leaving 7 bases not matched to a gene. The CDR3 DNA follows: TGCGCCAGCAGCCCAGGGACAGAGACCTACGAGCAGTACTTC. Translation gives CASSPGTETYEQYF.

This sequence joins TRBV6-5 and TRBJ1-3; D ambiguous. Trimming removed 0 bases at V and 0 bases at J, with 15 bases between. The germline V gene has CDR1 MNHEY and CDR2 SVGAGI. This CDR3 region has 18 residues. Here the CDR3 DNA reads TGTGCCAGCAGTTACTCGTCTGCGTCGTGGAGCTCTGGAAACACCATATATTTT. Its protein product is CASSYSSASWSSGNTIYF.

This clonotype has a count of ten or more. The chain carries TRBV7-2 and TRBJ1-4, with D maybe TRBD1 (5 bases). The CDR3 loop spans 13 amino acids. Germline-derived CDR1 and CDR2 are SGHTA and FQGNSA. The V end lost 8 bases, the J end lost 8 bases, and 15 bases lay between the germline ends. CDR3 sequence reads: CASARGDGEKLFF. CDR3 coding DNA: TGTGCCAGCGCCCGAGGGGACGGAGAAAAACTGTTTTTT. Full variable domain (outside the CDR3, taken from reference TRBV7-2 and TRBJ1-4): GAGVSQSPSNKVTEKGKDVELRCDPISGHTALYWYRQSLGQGLEFLIYFQGNSAPDKSGLPSDRFSAERTGGSVSTLTIQRTQQEDSAVYLCASARGDGEKLFFGSGTQLSVL.

The genes are TRBV14 and TRBJ1-1, with D unresolved. CDR3 length equals 15 residues. Looked up from germline, CDR1 is SGHDN and CDR2 is FVKESK. V lost 4 bases and J 6 bases, leaving 18 bases between the germline ends. The CDR3 region is CASSRYLNSGAEAFF. The CDR3 DNA sequence: TGTGCCAGCAGCCGATACCTTAACTCAGGCGCTGAAGCTTTCTTT.

The chain has TRBV6-6 and TRBJ2-7; D unresolved. Trimming cost V 7 bases and J 0 bases, with 19 bases left between them. Germline CDR1 MNHNY, CDR2 SVGAGI (reference sequence). The CDR3 consists of 16 residues. CDR3 DNA sequence: TGTGCCAGCACTACCCACACCGGATTTTTCTCCTACGAGCAGTACTTC. It encodes CASTTHTGFFSYEQYF.

This clonotype occurred a few times. The chain is built from TRBV20-1 and TRBJ2-2; possible D gene TRBD2, 5 bases. This CDR3 comprises 14 residues. V lost 5 bases and J 5 bases, leaving 15 bases between the germline ends. Germline V lookup: CDR1 DFQATT, CDR2 SNEGSKA (reference sequence). In DNA, the CDR3 is TGCAGTGCTTTTGGGGAGTTTGGGACCGGGGAGCTGTTTTTT. Residues: CSAFGEFGTGELFF.

This clonotype was picked up a small number of times. The J gene is TRBJ2-2, the V gene TRBV10-2, with a tentative D call TRBD1 (5 bases). The CDR3 has 15 amino acids. V lost 3 bases and J lost 6, with 14 bases in between. Germline V gene data show CDR1 as WSHSY and CDR2 as SAAADI. The CDR3, as DNA: TGCGCCAGCAGTGAAATTAGGGGTACCCCCGGGGAGCTGTTTTTT. Protein: CASSEIRGTPGELFF.

There are many counts of this clonotype. The V call is TRBV5-4, the J call TRBJ1-2, with D perhaps TRBD1 (5 bases). CDR1 and CDR2 (germline): SGHNT, YYREEE (reference sequence). The length of the CDR3 is 14 residues. Trimming took 5 bases from V and 3 from J, leaving 14 bases between them. The CDR3 protein is CASRNVGGHYGYTF. The CDR3 DNA is TGTGCCAGCAGGAACGTCGGGGGTCACTATGGCTACACCTTC.

The V gene is TRBV29-1, the J gene TRBJ1-3; TRBD2 matches 13 bases. The DNA matches TRBJ2-3 better at its end, which makes the J call doubtful. This CDR3 contains 18 residues. Per the germline V gene, CDR1 is SQVTM and CDR2 is ANQGSEA. CDR3 DNA: TGCAGCGTTGATCTGGCCACTAGCGGGAGGGCCCTCGCAGATACGCAGTATTTT. It translates to CSVDLATSGRALADTQYF.

Concerning this clonotype: The conserved closing phenylalanine or tryptophan is absent in this CDR3, likely reflecting a read error. The chain carries TRBV27 and TRBJ1-1; D uncertain. Trimming removed 2 bases from V and 9 bases from J, with 13 bases in between. In germline, CDR1 is MNHEY, CDR2 SMNVEV (reference sequence). The CDR3 is made up of 13 amino acids. CDR3 DNA: TGTGCCAGCAGTTTACTCAGCCGGGAAAAAGCTTTCTCT. It yields the protein CASSLLSREKAFS.

The chain has TRBV7-9 and TRBJ2-7; perhaps TRBD2 as D (6 bases). V lost 1 base to trimming and J lost 9 bases, with 16 bases between them. CDR1 and CDR2 (germline): SEHNR, FQNEAQ (reference sequence). This CDR3 spans 14 amino acids. The CDR3 loop is CASSLVGGRRMQYF. CDR3 nucleotides: TGTGCCAGCAGCTTAGTTGGAGGGAGGAGAATGCAGTACTTC.

This clonotype was observed many times. V gene TRBV29-1 combines with J gene TRBJ2-5; D perhaps matches TRBD1 (6 bases). V lost 5 bases, J lost 1 base, and 14 bases lay in between. Germline V lookup: CDR1 SQVTM, CDR2 ANQGSEA. This CDR3 is 14 amino acids long. The CDR3 sequence is CSVYRRTAQETQYF. CDR3 in DNA: TGCAGCGTTTACCGTCGGACAGCCCAAGAGACCCAGTACTTC.

This clonotype was picked up a small number of times. The rearrangement joins TRBV4-3 to TRBJ2-7, with TRBD2 matching 8 bases. The CDR3 is made up of 16 amino acids. The J segment lost 3 bases and the V segment lost 0 bases, leaving 7 bases of the junction unmatched. Germline V gene data show CDR1 as LGHNA and CDR2 as YSLEER. The DNA of the CDR3 is TGCGCCAGCAGCCAAGATCCTACTAGCGGAAACTACGAGCAGTACTTC. It translates to CASSQDPTSGNYEQYF.

Of note for this clonotype: Without the conserved terminal phenylalanine or tryptophan, this CDR3 likely stems from a read error. The chain links TRBV19 to TRBJ1-2; D gene unclear. Looked up from germline, CDR1 is LNHDA and CDR2 is SQIVND (reference sequence). The CDR3 sequence is 14 residues long. Trimming left V 3 bases short and J 4 bases short, with 12 bases between. CDR3 sequence (DNA): TGTGCCAGTAGTATTGTTGGCAGCACCTATGGCTACACCTAC. Residues: CASSIVGSTYGYTY.

The chain links TRBV2 to TRBJ1-5; D is ambiguous. V was clipped by 3 bases and J by 3 bases, with 6 bases between them. There are 13 residues in the CDR3. CDR1 and CDR2 from the germline V gene are SNHLY and FYNNEI. The CDR3 DNA follows: TGTGCCAGCAGTGAGCACATCAATCAGCCCCAGCATTTT. Amino acid sequence: CASSEHINQPQHF.

Notes on this clonotype: Possible read error: a much larger clone is one base away. This rearrangement joins TRBV7-9 to TRBJ1-4; D is unresolved. Trimming stripped 5 bases from V and 1 base from J, with 14 bases between. CDR1 SEHNR and CDR2 FQNEAQ come from the germline V gene (reference sequence). This CDR3 is 16 amino acids long. CDR3 region: CASSATRTETNEKLFF. CDR3 DNA sequence: TGTGCCAGCAGCGCAACTCGGACGGAAACTAATGAAAAACTGTTTTTT.

This clonotype was seen more than once but under ten times. The rearrangement joins TRBV14 to TRBJ2-7; 7 bases align to TRBD1. This CDR3 comprises 17 residues. J was trimmed by 0 bases and V by 0 bases; bases with no gene match: 8. Germline CDR1 SGHDN, CDR2 FVKESK. The CDR3 nucleotides read TGTGCCAGCAGCCAAGATCGGGGTCGACAGGGCTCCTACGAGCAGTACTTC. Residues: CASSQDRGRQGSYEQYF.

This clonotype was recorded many times. V gene TRBV29-1 combines with J gene TRBJ2-7, with D uncertain. This CDR3 region has 14 residues. V was pared by 1 base and J by 2 bases, with 12 bases between. Germline V CDR1 and CDR2: SQVTM, ANQGSEA. CDR3 region: CSVEALDGAYEQYF. CDR3 in DNA: TGCAGCGTTGAAGCTCTCGATGGGGCCTACGAGCAGTACTTC.

The genes are TRBV2 and TRBJ2-2; D gene ambiguous. This CDR3 has 13 amino acids. Trimming stripped 7 bases from V and 1 base from J, with 7 bases between. CDR1 SNHLY and CDR2 FYNNEI come from the germline V gene. The CDR3 DNA is TGTGCCAGCAACTGGGAGAACACCGGGGAGCTGTTTTTT. Protein sequence: CASNWENTGELFF.

A note on this clonotype: One end of the junction fails to match germline, which may point to a read error. This chain links TRBV10-3 with TRBJ1-2; D is unclear. The germline V gene encodes CDR1 ENHRY and CDR2 SYGVKD. The CDR3 covers 18 residues. The CDR3 DNA reads TGTGCCAGCAGTTACTCGATCGGGAGGTTTGAAGCTAACTATGACTACACCTTC. It encodes CASSYSIGRFEANYDYTF.

This clonotype was recorded many times. J is TRBJ1-2 and V is TRBV24-1; D is ambiguous. Germline values: CDR1 KGHDR, CDR2 SFDVKD. Trimming took 0 bases from V and 0 from J, leaving 16 bases between them. The CDR3 loop spans 18 amino acids. CDR3 sequence: CATSDLPTPDKPNYGYTF. The CDR3 region has the DNA TGTGCCACCAGTGATTTGCCGACTCCGGATAAGCCTAACTATGGCTACACCTTC.

This clonotype was seen only a few times. The rearrangement uses TRBV4-1 and TRBJ1-6, with 7 bases aligning to TRBD1. This CDR3 is built from 15 residues. Losses at the gene ends were 1 base for V and 9 bases for J; bases not matched to a gene: 6. Germline V gene data show CDR1 as MGHRA and CDR2 as YSYEKL. This CDR3 reads CASSQVSQGVSPLHF. CDR3 in DNA: TGCGCCAGCAGCCAAGTCTCGCAGGGGGTTTCACCCCTCCACTTT.

This clonotype was seen a few times. V and J are TRBV2 and TRBJ1-5; D gene uncertain. Trimming removed 7 bases from V and 7 bases from J, with 11 bases in between. CDR1 is SNHLY, CDR2 FYNNEI, per germline. The CDR3 totals 12 residues. The CDR3: CASNYDGQPQHF. CDR3 sequence (DNA): TGTGCCAGCAATTACGACGGACAGCCCCAGCATTTT.

The chain carries TRBV6-1 and TRBJ1-4, with a tentative D call TRBD1 (5 bases). The CDR3 consists of 15 residues. In germline, CDR1 is MNHNS, CDR2 SASEGT. V dropped 4 bases and J dropped 4 bases, with 13 bases sitting between them. The DNA for the CDR3 is TGTGCCAGCAGTGGTCTACAGGTTATTAATGAAAAACTGTTTTTT. The encoded protein is CASSGLQVINEKLFF.

In its sample, this clonotype was seen many times. The chain recombines TRBV7-9 with TRBJ1-1; D gene uncertain. Trimming took 1 base from V and 3 from J, leaving 9 bases between them. CDR3 length equals 14 residues. Per the germline V gene, CDR1 is SEHNR and CDR2 is FQNEAQ (reference sequence). CDR3 bases: TGTGCCAGCAGCTTAGTGGACGGATACACTGAAGCTTTCTTT. This sequence encodes CASSLVDGYTEAFF.

The table lists this clonotype with a few counts. This chain links TRBV14 with TRBJ2-5; TRBD1 agrees at 7 bases. There are 16 residues in the CDR3. Germline trimming cut 0 bases from V and 6 bases from J; bases unmatched to any gene: 10. Germline lookup yields CDR1 SGHDN and CDR2 FVKESK. CDR3 loop: CASSQERDTGAQTQYF. DNA for the CDR3: TGTGCCAGCAGCCAAGAACGTGACACAGGGGCCCAGACCCAGTACTTC.

Many counts were recorded for this clonotype. J is TRBJ1-5 and V is TRBV29-1, with D unclear. V lost 6 bases and J 0 bases, leaving 6 bases between the germline ends. CDR1 SQVTM and CDR2 ANQGSEA come from the germline V gene. CDR3 length: 12 amino acids. CDR3 nucleotide sequence: TGCAGCGTGGGTCATAGCAATCAGCCCCAGCATTTT. Its protein product is CSVGHSNQPQHF.